The 9 T cell receptor beta chains below were found in one sample sequenced in a study of blood T cell repertoires in COVID-19. Libraries were prepared by immunoSEQ multiplex PCR; TCRdb keeps only in-frame clonotypes and omits some of them. This sample has 150,000 to 200,000 clones, with over 85% found just once. Sequenced sample: peripheral blood. These TCRs come from a woman aged 45-59 years with acute or convalescent COVID-19.

The chain links TRBV11-3 to TRBJ2-1; TRBD2 aligns across 14 bases. The CDR3 loop spans 17 amino acids. The germline CDR1 and CDR2 sequences are SGHNT and YENEEA. J was trimmed by 8 bases and V by 5 bases; bases with no gene match: 11. For the CDR3, the DNA is TGTGCCAGCAGCCAGGGACTAGCGGGGGCGACCCGCGATGAGCAGTTCTTC. This gives the protein CASSQGLAGATRDEQFF.

The chain joins TRBV19 to TRBJ1-2, with 9 bases that match TRBD1. J lost 7 bases, V lost 7 bases, and 1 base had no gene match. The CDR3 covers 11 residues. Germline-derived CDR1 and CDR2 are LNHDA and SQIVND (reference sequence). This CDR3 reads CASMTGGGYTF. The CDR3 nucleotides read TGTGCCAGTATGACAGGGGGTGGCTACACCTTC. The full variable domain, in which reference TRBV19 and TRBJ1-2 provide the parts outside the CDR3, is DGGITQSPKYLFRKEGQNVTLSCEQNLNHDAMYWYRQDPGQGLRLIYYSQIVNDFQKGDIAEGYSVSREKKESFPLTVTSAQKNPTAFYLCASMTGGGYTFGSGTRLTVV.

The rearrangement uses TRBV19 and TRBJ1-2, with TRBD1 matching 8 bases. The germline gives CDR1 LNHDA, CDR2 SQIVND (reference sequence). CDR3 length equals 13 residues. J gave up 4 bases and V 5 bases, and 3 bases lay outside the gene matches. The CDR3 DNA reads TGTGCCAGTAGTGACAGGGGACGCTATGGCTACACCTTC. Amino acid sequence: CASSDRGRYGYTF. Full variable domain (remainder filled in from reference TRBV19 and TRBJ1-2): DGGITQSPKYLFRKEGQNVTLSCEQNLNHDAMYWYRQDPGQGLRLIYYSQIVNDFQKGDIAEGYSVSREKKESFPLTVTSAQKNPTAFYLCASSDRGRYGYTFGSGTRLTVV.

This sequence joins TRBV6-6 and TRBJ1-5; D is possibly TRBD1 (5 bases). The CDR3 has 16 residues. CDR1 and CDR2 (germline): MNHNY, SVGAGI (reference sequence). Trimming left V 4 bases short and J 11 bases short, with 24 bases between. The CDR3 region is CASSSNRAEGRVAQHF. Here the CDR3 DNA reads TGTGCCAGCAGTTCGAACCGGGCCGAGGGGAGGGTAGCCCAGCATTTT.

V is TRBV9 and J is TRBJ1-3; TRBD1 matches at 7 bases. Germline V gene data show CDR1 as SGDLS and CDR2 as YYNGEE. The V segment lost 4 bases and the J segment 0 bases; nucleotides outside the gene matches: 4. CDR3 size: 15 residues. CDR3: CASSPGTDSGNTIYF. The CDR3 region has the DNA TGTGCCAGCAGCCCGGGGACAGACTCTGGAAACACCATATATTTT.

The chain uses TRBV5-5 and TRBJ2-6; D call uncertain. This CDR3 spans 16 amino acids. In germline, CDR1 is SGHKS, CDR2 YYEKEE (reference sequence). The V and J ends lost 1 base and 0 bases respectively, with 8 bases between them. DNA for the CDR3: TGTGCCAGCAGCTTGTATAACTACTCTGGGGCCAACGTCCTGACTTTC. It yields the protein CASSLYNYSGANVLTF.

This clone was recorded once. The genes are TRBV11-3 and TRBJ2-5, with TRBD2 identical over 16 bases. With 5 bases clipped from V and 3 bases from J, the junction kept 6 bases outside the gene matches. The CDR3 totals 17 residues. Germline V lookup: CDR1 SGHNT, CDR2 YENEEA. The chain's CDR3 is CASSPGTSGGAEETQYF. CDR3 sequence (DNA): TGTGCCAGCAGCCCAGGGACTAGCGGGGGGGCCGAAGAGACCCAGTACTTC.

The chain recombines TRBV30 with TRBJ1-5; 7 bases match TRBD1. V lost 3 bases, J lost 3 bases, and 14 bases stayed unmatched. Per germline, CDR1 GTSNPN and CDR2 SVGIG (reference sequence). The CDR3 covers 17 residues. DNA for the CDR3: TGTGCCTGGAGCCCTCCCCCATGGACAGGAGACAATCAGCCCCAGCATTTT. This encodes CAWSPPPWTGDNQPQHF.

This rearrangement joins TRBV30 to TRBJ2-7; 9 nucleotides agree with TRBD1. CDR3 size: 13 residues. The ends lost 5 bases at V and 3 bases at J; junction bases unmatched: 5. Per germline, CDR1 GTSNPN and CDR2 SVGIG (reference sequence). DNA of the CDR3: TGTGCCTGGTCCCGGGACAGGGTCTACGAGCAGTACTTC. This sequence encodes CAWSRDRVYEQYF.